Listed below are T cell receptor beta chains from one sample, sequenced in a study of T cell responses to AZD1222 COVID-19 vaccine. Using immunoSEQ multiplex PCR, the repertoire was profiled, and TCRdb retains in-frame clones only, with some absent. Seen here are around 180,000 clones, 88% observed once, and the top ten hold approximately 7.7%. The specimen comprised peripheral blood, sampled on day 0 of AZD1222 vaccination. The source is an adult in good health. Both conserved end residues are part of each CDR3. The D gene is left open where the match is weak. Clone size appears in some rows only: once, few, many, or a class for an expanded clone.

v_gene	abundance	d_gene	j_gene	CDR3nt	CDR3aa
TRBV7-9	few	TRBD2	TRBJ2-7	TGTGCCAGCAGCTTAGGACCGGGAGGGAATTACGAGCAGTACTTC	CASSLGPGGNYEQYF
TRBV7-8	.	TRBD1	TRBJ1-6	TGTGCCAGCAGCTTAGTGGGGACAGGGGGATCACCCCTCCACTTT	CASSLVGTGGSPLHF
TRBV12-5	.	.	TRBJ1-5	TGTGCTAGTGGTTTGAGAAGGCCCCAGCATTTT	CASGLRRPQHF
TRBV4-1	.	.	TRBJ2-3	TGCGCCAGCAGCCACACCGGGACCAGCGGGCGAGATACGCAGTATTTT	CASSHTGTSGRDTQYF
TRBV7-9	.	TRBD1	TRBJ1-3	TGTGCCAGCAGCCTCATGACAGGGCCTGGAAACACCATATATTTT	CASSLMTGPGNTIYF
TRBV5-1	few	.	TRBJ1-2	TGCGCCAGCAGCTCGAGCGGGAGTAACTATGGCTACACCTTC	CASSSSGSNYGYTF
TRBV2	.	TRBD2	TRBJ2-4	TGTGCCAGCAGGTCGCGCAGCGGGGGGCTAGCCAAAAACATTCAGTACTTC	CASRSRSGGLAKNIQYF
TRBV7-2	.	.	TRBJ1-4	TGTGCCAGCAGCCCGGTGGCAACTAATGAAAAACTGTTTTTT	CASSPVATNEKLFF
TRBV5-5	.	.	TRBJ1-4	TGTGCCAGCAGCCTGCGGCCTCCGGGGTTTGAAATGCTGTTTTTT	CASSLRPPGFEMLFF
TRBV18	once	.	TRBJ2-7	TGTGCCAGCTCCCACAGGGAAACCAAAGCCTACGAGCAGTACTTC	CASSHRETKAYEQYF
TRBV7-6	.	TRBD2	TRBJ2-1	TGTGCCAGCAGCCGGTGGGGCTTAACTAGCGGGGGACTCAATGAGCAGTTCTTC	CASSRWGLTSGGLNEQFF
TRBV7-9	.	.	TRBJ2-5	TGTGCCAGCAGCTTAGCTCGATTTCCCGAGACCCAGTACTTC	CASSLARFPETQYF
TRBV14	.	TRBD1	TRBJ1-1	TGTGCCAGCAGCCCTAGCCCGACAGGGGCTCTAGCGGGAGCTTTCTTT	CASSPSPTGALAGAFF
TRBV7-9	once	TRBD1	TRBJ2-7	TGTGCCAGCAGCTCCGCCGGGACAGGGTTCCACGAGCAGTACTTC	CASSSAGTGFHEQYF
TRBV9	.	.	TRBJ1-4	TGTGCCAGCAGCGTAGGAGGGCGACCTAGGGAAAAACTGTTTTTT	CASSVGGRPREKLFF
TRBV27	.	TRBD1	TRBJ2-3	TGTGCCAGCAGCACCGGGACAGGGGGCGACTTAAACATGGCAGATACGCAGTATTTT	CASSTGTGGDLNMADTQYF
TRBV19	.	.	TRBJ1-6	TGTGCCAGTAGTATGGGCGAGGAGCTGCTTTATTCACCCCTCCACTTT	CASSMGEELLYSPLHF
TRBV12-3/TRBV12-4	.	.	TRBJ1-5	TGTGCCAGCAGTTTTAGCGAATTGCCCCAGCATTTT	CASSFSELPQHF
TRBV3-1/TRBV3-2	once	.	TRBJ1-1	TGTGCCAGCAGCCAGCGTTCCATGAACACTGAAGCTTTCTTT	CASSQRSMNTEAFF
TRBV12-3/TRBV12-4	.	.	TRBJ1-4	TGTGCCAGCAGCCCCAGGCGGGATGAAAAACTGTTTTTT	CASSPRRDEKLFF
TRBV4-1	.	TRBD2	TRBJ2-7	TGCGCCAGCAGTCCAAGTGTCCTAGCGGGGGGATCCTACGAGCAGTACTTC	CASSPSVLAGGSYEQYF
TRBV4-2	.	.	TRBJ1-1	TGTGCCAGCAGCCAAGATAATCGGAGGAACACTGAAGCTTTCTTT	CASSQDNRRNTEAFF
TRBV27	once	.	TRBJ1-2	TGTGCCAGCAGTTTATCGAGCATTTCCTATGGCTACACCTTC	CASSLSSISYGYTF
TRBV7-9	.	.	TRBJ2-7	TGTGCCAGCAGCTTAGTGGGGACGACCGGGACATCCTACTTCTACGAGCAGTACTTC	CASSLVGTTGTSYFYEQYF
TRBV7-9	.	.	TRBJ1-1	TGTGCCAGCAGCTTAGAGGGTTCAAACGGTGAAGCTTTCTTT	CASSLEGSNGEAFF
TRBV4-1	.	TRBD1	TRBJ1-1	TGCGCCAGCAGCCCTATGGACAGGGTAAACACTGAAGCTTTCTTT	CASSPMDRVNTEAFF
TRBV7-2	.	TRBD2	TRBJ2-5	TGTGCCAGCAGCTCACAATCGATAGCGGGGGGTAGGGAGACCCAGTACTTC	CASSSQSIAGGRETQYF
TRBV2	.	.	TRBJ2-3	TGTGCCAGCATCGGGGGAACTAGCACAGATACGCAGTATTTT	CASIGGTSTDTQYF
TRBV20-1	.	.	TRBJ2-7	TGCAGTGCTAGGTCCTACGAGCAGTACTTC	CSARSYEQYF
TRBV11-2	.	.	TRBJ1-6	TGTGCCAGCAGCTTAGAACTTGGGCCTCCGCCCCTCCACTTT	CASSLELGPPPLHF
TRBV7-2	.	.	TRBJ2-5	TGTGCCAGCAGCCCAGCGGGTCTTGAAGAGACCCAGTACTTC	CASSPAGLEETQYF
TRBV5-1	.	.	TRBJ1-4	TGCGCCAGCTCGCCCAGCTCAACTAATGAAAAACTGTTTTTT	CASSPSSTNEKLFF
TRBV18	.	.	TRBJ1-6	TGTGCCAGCTTACGGGGAGATTCGACCCTCTATAATTCACCCCTCCACTTT	CASLRGDSTLYNSPLHF
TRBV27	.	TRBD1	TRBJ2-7	TGTGCCAGCAGTTTAACAGGGGGCCGCTACGAGCAGTACTTC	CASSLTGGRYEQYF
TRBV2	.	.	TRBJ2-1	TGTGCCAGCGGGGGGTTTAGCTCCTACAATGAGCAGTTCTTC	CASGGFSSYNEQFF
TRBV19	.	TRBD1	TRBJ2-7	TGTGCCAGTAGTATAAGGACAGGCCCCTACGAGCAGTACTTC	CASSIRTGPYEQYF
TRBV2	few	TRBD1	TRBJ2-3	TGTGCCAGCAGAACTGGACAGGGAGTAGATACGCAGTATTTT	CASRTGQGVDTQYF
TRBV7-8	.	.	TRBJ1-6	TGTGCCAGCAGCCCCCGCGGGGATAATTCACCCCTCCACTTT	CASSPRGDNSPLHF
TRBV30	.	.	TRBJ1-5	TGTGCCTACTCCTCGGGGAATAGCAATCAGCCCCAGCATTTT	CAYSSGNSNQPQHF
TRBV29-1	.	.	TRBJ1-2	TGCAGCGTTGAGATGTGGGATAACTATGGCTACACCTTC	CSVEMWDNYGYTF
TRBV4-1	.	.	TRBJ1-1	TGCGCCAGCAGCCAAGAACCCTTCAGGAACACTGAAGCTTTCTTT	CASSQEPFRNTEAFF
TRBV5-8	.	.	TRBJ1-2	TGTGCCAGCAGCTTGAAGCAGGTCTATGGCTACACCTTC	CASSLKQVYGYTF
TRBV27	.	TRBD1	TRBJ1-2	TGTGCCAGCAGTGCTACAGGGGGCAACTATGGCTACACCTTC	CASSATGGNYGYTF
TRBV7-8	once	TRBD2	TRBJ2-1	TGTGCCAGCAGCTTAGCCGGGACTAGGTACTACAATGAGCAGTTCTTC	CASSLAGTRYYNEQFF
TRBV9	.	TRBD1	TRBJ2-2	TGTGCCAGCAGCGTATCGGGACAGGGGGCCAACACCGGGGAGCTGTTTTTT	CASSVSGQGANTGELFF
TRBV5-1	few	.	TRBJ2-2	TGCGCCAGCAGCTTGACGGGGGACGGGGAGCTGTTTTTT	CASSLTGDGELFF
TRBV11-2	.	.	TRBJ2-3	TGTGCCTGGAATTCGGGAGATACGCAGTATTTT	CAWNSGDTQYF
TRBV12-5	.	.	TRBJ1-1	TGTGCTAGTGGTCCCGAGGAAACTGAAGCTTTCTTT	CASGPEETEAFF
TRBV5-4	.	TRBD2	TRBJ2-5	TGTGCCAGCAGCCAGGGACTAGCGGGGGTTGGGGGCAAGGACTTC	CASSQGLAGVGGKDF
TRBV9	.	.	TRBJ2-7	TGTGCCAGCAGCGTAGATCCAGGGGGAGGCGAGCAGTACTTC	CASSVDPGGGEQYF
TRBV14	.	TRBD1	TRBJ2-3	TGTGCCAGCAGCCAAGGTTACAGGGGCCCCCCAGATACGCAGTATTTT	CASSQGYRGPPDTQYF
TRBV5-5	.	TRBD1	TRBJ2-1	TGTGCCAGCAGCTGGGGACAGGGGGCTATCGATGAGCAGTTCTTC	CASSWGQGAIDEQFF
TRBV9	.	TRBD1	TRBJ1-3	TGTGCCAGCAGCGTAAGTGGACAGGGGCGCTCTGGAAACACCATATATTTT	CASSVSGQGRSGNTIYF